A single T cell receptor (beta chain) is shown here with its context. The target antigen is unknown. Sequenced by immunoSEQ multiplex PCR; TCRdb stores in-frame clones only, minus some. The sample lists around 690,000 clones, about nine tenths seen once, with 34% in the top ten. The sample is drawn from a study of shared clonotypes between healthy human individuals. On the study more broadly: The plates for each donor numbered three CD4 naive, three CD4 memory, two CD8 naive and one CD8 memory.

The donors, healthy adults who were HIV-negative, had experienced no recent acute infections or vaccinations. Regarding the study as a whole: Sharing across four donors was highest in naive CD4 (approximately 5%) and lowest in memory CD8 (approximately 0.4%). Naive subsets generally exceeded memory subsets in estimated richness.

This clonotype was sampled from a young man in good health. Some clones in this sample may be carry-over from other donors' samples. Sequences were obtained from memory CD8+ T cells from PBMCs. Stated subset: CD45RO+ cells pooled with CCR7-negative TemRA cells.

CDR3 coding DNA: TGTGCCAGCAGCCCTCGGGGGGCCCCCGCAGATACGCAGTATTTT. Protein product: CASSPRGAPADTQYF. The chain employs TRBV6-5 and TRBJ2-3, with TRBD2 as a possible D gene (7 bases). The V and J ends lost 6 bases and 4 bases respectively, with 17 bases between them. Germline V gives CDR1 MNHEY, CDR2 SVGAGI. This CDR3 comprises 15 residues.